The clone carrying this TCR beta chain has only a few counts. Its target is not known. V lost 3 bases to trimming and J lost 2 bases, with 14 bases between them. The germline gives CDR1 MNHEY, CDR2 SMNVEV (reference sequence). The CDR3 is 15 residues long. MiXCR, applied by TCRdb to the 5' RACE reads, yields one record per CDR3 protein. Among roughly 310,000 distinct CDR3 sequences listed, more than 8.5% were seen once. The sample originates from a study of T cells after yellow fever vaccination. Study findings and constraints: Clonotypes shared by both compartments, CD4 and CD8, made up a small share. Among primary-vaccination clones, most reappeared after the booster, at 95% to 96% for CD4 and around 91% for CD8.

This sequence joins TRBV27 and TRBJ2-7, with D perhaps matching TRBD1 or TRBD2 (5 bases each). The sample in question was PBMCs, obtained on the day of the first yellow fever vaccination. This receptor was taken from a man between 18 and 35 years old who received the YFV17D yellow fever vaccine. CDR3 sequence reads: CASSFWAGTAYEQYF. The CDR3 DNA follows: TGTGCCAGCAGTTTTTGGGCAGGGACGGCCTACGAGCAGTACTTC.